Each of the 9 T cell receptor beta chains below was sequenced from the same sample in a study of blood T cell repertoires in COVID-19. Produced via immunoSEQ multiplex PCR; TCRdb's table is partial and in-frame only. The table includes some 700,000 clones, around 89% detected once. Material: peripheral blood. These receptors came from a woman aged 18-29 years with acute or convalescent COVID-19.

The chain couples TRBV27 to TRBJ1-2; 8 bases are shared with TRBD1. Germline V gene data show CDR1 as MNHEY and CDR2 as SMNVEV (reference sequence). V lost 1 base, J lost 8 bases, and 9 bases stayed unmatched. The CDR3 sequence is 15 residues long. The DNA of the CDR3 is TGTGCCAGCAGTTTATTTCCAGGGGGCAGTGACGGCTACACCTTC. As protein: CASSLFPGGSDGYTF.

The V call is TRBV6-5, the J call TRBJ1-1; D remains unclear. CDR3 size: 14 residues. The V end was cut by 6 bases, the J end by 3 bases, with 14 bases between. Germline CDR1 and CDR2: MNHEY and SVGAGI. CDR3 region: CASRSPGFHTEAFF. Here the CDR3 DNA reads TGTGCCAGCAGATCCCCGGGATTCCACACTGAAGCTTTCTTT.

V usage is TRBV19 and J usage is TRBJ1-2; 7 nucleotides line up with TRBD1. In germline, CDR1 is LNHDA, CDR2 SQIVND (reference sequence). V shed 5 bases and J 1 base; nucleotides not matched to a gene: 13. The CDR3 is made up of 17 amino acids. CDR3 in amino acids: CASSPRTGTAINYGYTF. CDR3 in DNA: TGTGCCAGTAGTCCGAGGACCGGGACAGCTATTAACTATGGCTACACCTTC.

V gene TRBV6-1 combines with J gene TRBJ1-5; D uncertain. The ends were cut back, 8 bases at V and 0 bases at J, with 14 bases in the middle. CDR3 length equals 15 residues. Germline CDR1 and CDR2: MNHNS and SASEGT. This CDR3 reads CASGRGQDSNQPQHF. The CDR3 DNA sequence: TGTGCCAGCGGCCGCGGGCAGGATAGCAATCAGCCCCAGCATTTT.

This sequence joins TRBV27 and TRBJ2-7; no reliable D call. This CDR3 has 14 amino acids. The germline V gene has CDR1 MNHEY and CDR2 SMNVEV (reference sequence). Trimming pared 6 bases from V and 0 bases from J, leaving 12 bases between. The CDR3 loop is CASSRLLHSYEQYF. CDR3 coding DNA: TGTGCCAGCAGCCGACTTTTGCACTCCTACGAGCAGTACTTC.

The gene calls are TRBV7-9 and TRBJ1-5, with D perhaps matching TRBD1 (6 bases). In germline, CDR1 is SEHNR, CDR2 FQNEAQ (reference sequence). Between the trimmed V and J ends, which lost 1 base and 5 bases, there was a span of 9 bases. The CDR3 consists of 14 residues. The CDR3 loop reads CASSLGGGYQPQHF. The CDR3, as DNA: TGTGCCAGCAGCTTAGGGGGGGGCTATCAGCCCCAGCATTTT.

The genes are TRBV7-2 and TRBJ1-4; D is unresolved. The V end lost 3 bases, the J end lost 8 bases, and 10 bases lay between the germline ends. CDR3 length: 13 amino acids. Germline CDR1 reads SGHTA; CDR2 reads FQGNSA. CDR3 loop: CASSLNRIEKLFF. DNA of the CDR3: TGTGCCAGCAGCTTGAACAGAATAGAAAAACTGTTTTTT.

This clone was detected once. The sample has other DNA sequences that encode this CDR3 too. This chain links TRBV5-5 with TRBJ2-7, with D possibly being TRBD2 (5 bases). The germline V gene encodes CDR1 SGHKS and CDR2 YYEKEE (reference sequence). V was shortened by 4 bases and J by 4 bases, with 6 bases between the two germline ends. The CDR3 is made up of 11 amino acids. CDR3 region: CASSPGYEQYF. In DNA form, the CDR3 reads TGTGCCAGCAGCCCGGGGTACGAGCAGTACTTC.

The chain has TRBV11-1 and TRBJ1-2; TRBD1 is a possible D gene (6 bases). This CDR3 has 14 amino acids. CDR1 SGHAT and CDR2 FQDESV come from the germline V gene (reference sequence). V lost 5 bases to trimming and J lost 5 bases, with 15 bases between them. The CDR3 nucleotides are TGTGCCAGCAGCCCGACAGGCGCTGGGTATGGCTACACCTTC. Translated: CASSPTGAGYGYTF.